This T cell receptor (beta chain) was identified during a study of T cells in Graves' hyperthyroidism and ophthalmopathy. This CDR3 is 16 amino acids long. V dropped 0 bases and J dropped 2 bases, with 11 bases sitting between them. Germline-derived CDR1 and CDR2 are SGHTA and FQGTGA. Amplified TCR beta CDR3 regions came from RNA transcripts. An initial round of RT-PCR targeting the TCR CDR3 relied on the HTBI primer set. TCRdb re-called the multiplex PCR reads with MiXCR, one entry per CDR3 protein. The sample has approximately 600,000 distinct CDR3 sequences; around 14% are singletons. Sequencing was performed on blood. The receptor comes from a woman aged 25 to 45 with Graves' hyperthyroidism that later progressed to Graves' ophthalmopathy. The V and J genes are TRBV7-3 and TRBJ2-1; D perhaps matches TRBD1 (6 bases). The CDR3 loop reads CASSLTATGTYNEQFF. In DNA form, the CDR3 reads TGTGCCAGCAGCTTAACAGCTACAGGGACCTACAATGAGCAGTTCTTC.